Sequencing of this TCR beta chain was carried out in a study of blood T cell repertoires in COVID-19. Data came from immunoSEQ multiplex PCR; TCRdb stores just in-frame clones and leaves some out. The sample records just under 55,000 clones, 90% being singletons. Germline trimming cut 5 bases from V and 7 bases from J; bases unmatched to any gene: 3. This CDR3 is 13 amino acids long. The V gene's germline CDR1 is SGHTA and CDR2 FQGTGA. The sequence was collected from a woman aged 35 to 49 with active COVID-19. The sequenced sample consisted of peripheral blood. The genes are TRBV7-3 and TRBJ2-2; 8 nucleotides agree with TRBD1. For the CDR3, the DNA is TGTGCCAGCAGCACAGGGGGGAGCGGGGAGCTGTTTTTT. It codes for CASSTGGSGELFF.